This entry is about one T cell receptor beta chain. The antigen remains undetermined. The data derive from a study of graft-versus-host responses after intestinal transplantation. For the study at large: Each patient got anti-thymocyte globulin induction, then tacrolimus and steroids for around three years. Whole-study results and caveats: Recipient marrow held GvH clones, some first seen in ileum or blood. Allografts of one patient group, those with graft-donor T cell macrochimerism, had high graft-versus-host to host-versus-graft clonal ratios.

This table comes from immunoSEQ multiplex PCR, and its TCRdb copy is limited to in-frame clones, with some not included. Seen here are under 150,000 clones, around nine tenths observed once, and the top ten hold approximately 0.18%. The source was unstimulated CD4+ T cells sorted from spleen or lymph node cells, collected before intestinal transplant. This clonotype was sampled from a human donor who received an intestinal transplant.

DNA of the CDR3: TGTGCCAGCAGGGCCGGGAGCAAAGAGACCCAGTACTTC. Its protein product is CASRAGSKETQYF. This chain links TRBV7-2 with TRBJ2-5; perhaps TRBD2 as D (6 bases). This CDR3 has 13 amino acids. V lost 6 bases and J lost 3, with 11 bases in between. Germline lookup yields CDR1 SGHTA and CDR2 FQGNSA.